Following are 20 T cell receptor beta chains from one sample sequenced in a study of T cell repertoires in cytomegalovirus infection. MiXCR, applied by TCRdb to the reads, yields one record per CDR3 protein. The sample lists approximately 100,000 distinct CDR3 sequences, less than 25% occurring once. Sequencing was carried out using CD8+ T cells from PBMCs. The receptor source for this set is a human donor in good health (CMV status not recorded). Some clones in this sample may be carry-over from other donors' samples.

This clonotype was observed at least ten times. The chain links TRBV11-2 to TRBJ2-5; D could derive from TRBD1 or TRBD2 (6 bases each). This CDR3 has 15 amino acids. V was pared by 4 bases and J by 2 bases, with 14 bases between. The V gene's germline CDR1 is SGHAT and CDR2 FQNNGV. CDR3 DNA sequence: TGTGCCAGCAGCTCTCAGTGGAGGGGGCAAGAGACCCAGTACTTC. Protein product: CASSSQWRGQETQYF. Full variable domain (missing parts from reference TRBV11-2 and TRBJ2-5): EAGVAQSPRYKIIEKRQSVAFWCNPISGHATLYWYQQILGQGPKLLIQFQNNGVVDDSQLPKDRFSAERLKGVDSTLKIQPAKLEDSAVYLCASSSQWRGQETQYFGPGTRLLVL.

Ten or more counts support this clonotype. This chain joins TRBV7-2 and TRBJ1-2; D might be TRBD1 (6 bases). The germline CDR1 and CDR2 sequences are SGHTA and FQGNSA. The CDR3 covers 13 residues. V lost 5 bases and J lost 8, with 15 bases in between. As DNA, the CDR3 is TGTGCCAGCAGCCAGGGAGGGGGACGGGGCTACACCTTC. Its protein is CASSQGGGRGYTF.

This clonotype came up a few times. The CDR3 protein is CASGLDTTGATNEKLFF. In DNA, the CDR3 is TGTGCTAGTGGTTTGGACACCACGGGGGCAACTAATGAAAAACTGTTTTTT. This chain links TRBV12-5 with TRBJ1-4, with a possible D match to TRBD1 (5 bases). The V gene lost 1 base and the J gene lost 0 bases, with 12 bases spanning the gap. The V gene's germline CDR1 is LGHNT and CDR2 FRNRAP. CDR3 size: 17 residues.

The sample holds many counts of this clonotype. The V and J genes are TRBV7-2 and TRBJ1-5; a possible D gene is TRBD1 (6 bases). The CDR3 contains 15 residues. Germline CDR1 is SGHTA and CDR2 is FQGNSA. V gave up 5 bases and J gave up 2 bases, with 13 bases separating them. For the CDR3, the DNA is TGTGCCAGCAGCCCGGGACAAACGGGCAATCAGCCCCAGCATTTT. Protein product: CASSPGQTGNQPQHF.

This clonotype was recorded at least ten times. The chain has TRBV7-9 and TRBJ1-1; D unclear. Per the germline V gene, CDR1 is SEHNR and CDR2 is FQNEAQ (reference sequence). The germline V and J ends were trimmed by 5 bases and 5 bases, with 18 bases remaining between them. CDR3 length: 15 amino acids. The CDR3 bases are TGTGCCAGCAGCCACGGCGTGGGAGGAAGGACTGAAGCTTTCTTT. Translating it yields CASSHGVGGRTEAFF.

This clonotype was detected only a few times. The chain uses TRBV28 and TRBJ2-2; 12 nucleotides align to TRBD2. Germline lookup yields CDR1 MDHEN and CDR2 SYDVKM. V lost 5 bases and J lost 6; bases outside the gene matches: 13. The CDR3 has 18 amino acids. In DNA form, the CDR3 reads TGTGCCAGCAGTCTCAATCCTCTAGCGGGGGGGAGAGCCGGGGAGCTGTTTTTT. This sequence encodes CASSLNPLAGGRAGELFF. The full variable domain, completed using reference TRBV28 and TRBJ2-2, is DVKVTQSSRYLVKRTGEKVFLECVQDMDHENMFWYRQDPGLGLRLIYFSYDVKMKEKGDIPEGYSVSREKKERFSLILESASTNQTSMYLCASSLNPLAGGRAGELFFGEGSRLTVL.

This sequence joins TRBV15 and TRBJ2-1, with 7 bases aligning to TRBD1. Trimming at V came to 1 base and at J to 3 bases, leaving 3 bases not matched to a gene. Germline CDR1 is LNHNV and CDR2 is YYDKDF (reference sequence). The CDR3 sequence is 15 residues long. CDR3 nucleotides: TGTGCCACCAGCAGAGTCCGGGACAGCTACAATGAGCAGTTCTTC. Amino acids: CATSRVRDSYNEQFF.

This clonotype was counted a few times. The chain joins TRBV2 to TRBJ1-1, with D perhaps matching TRBD1 (5 bases). Germline values: CDR1 SNHLY, CDR2 FYNNEI. The CDR3 sequence is 12 residues long. V was shortened by 7 bases and J by 6 bases, with 12 bases between the two germline ends. The CDR3 bases are TGTGCCAGCACCTTGGGGGACGCTGAAGCTTTCTTT. Translated, it gives CASTLGDAEAFF.

This clonotype has just a few counts. V is TRBV29-1 and J is TRBJ1-2; 9 nucleotides agree with TRBD1. This CDR3 region has 14 residues. Germline values: CDR1 SQVTM, CDR2 ANQGSEA. V lost 1 base to trimming and J lost 3 bases; unmatched junction nucleotides: 3. CDR3 bases: TGCAGCGTTGAAGGGTGGGACAGGGACTATGGCTACACCTTC. Translation: CSVEGWDRDYGYTF. Supplemented by reference TRBV29-1 and TRBJ1-2, the full variable domain reads SAVISQKPSRDICQRGTSLTIQCQVDSQVTMMFWYRQQPGQSLTLIATANQGSEATYESGFVIDKFPISRPNLTFSTLTVSNMSPEDSSIYLCSVEGWDRDYGYTFGSGTRLTVV.

The chain joins TRBV29-1 to TRBJ2-1; 9 nucleotides line up with TRBD2. CDR3 length equals 16 residues. V lost 4 bases and J lost 0; bases outside the gene matches: 7. Germline CDR1 is SQVTM and CDR2 is ANQGSEA. Here the CDR3 reads CSVGSGSGSSYNEQFF. CDR3 DNA: TGCAGCGTTGGGAGCGGTAGCGGGAGCTCCTACAATGAGCAGTTCTTC.

This clonotype was counted at least ten times. The V call is TRBV9, the J call TRBJ2-1, with D tentatively TRBD2 (5 bases). CDR1 is SGDLS, CDR2 YYNGEE, per germline. This CDR3 spans 13 amino acids. V gave up 3 bases and J gave up 10 bases, with 14 bases separating them. The CDR3 nucleotides read TGTGCCAGCAGCGAATTCGGGGAAGGGGAGCAGTTCTTC. Encoded protein: CASSEFGEGEQFF. Drawing the rest from reference TRBV9 and TRBJ2-1, the complete variable domain is DSGVTQTPKHLITATGQRVTLRCSPRSGDLSVYWYQQSLDQGLQFLIQYYNGEERAKGNILERFSAQQFPDLHSELNLSSLELGDSALYFCASSEFGEGEQFFGPGTRLTVL.

V and J are TRBV2 and TRBJ2-3, with D unresolved. CDR1 and CDR2 (germline): SNHLY, FYNNEI. There are 14 residues in the CDR3. V lost 5 bases, J lost 3 bases, and 12 bases lay in between. CDR3 sequence (DNA): TGTGCCAGCAGTACGGCCAGGTGGACAGATACGCAGTATTTT. Its translation is CASSTARWTDTQYF.

This clonotype was counted at least ten times. The J gene is TRBJ2-1, the V gene TRBV6-2 or TRBV6-3; perhaps TRBD1 as D (6 bases). Trimming left V 7 bases short and J 6 bases short, with 19 bases between. Looked up from germline, CDR1 is MNHEY and CDR2 is SVGEGT. This CDR3 is built from 15 residues. This CDR3 is CASTQTGQGFNEQFF. CDR3 bases: TGTGCCAGCACTCAAACGGGACAAGGGTTCAATGAGCAGTTCTTC.

This clonotype was counted ten times or more. V and J are TRBV6-2 or TRBV6-3 and TRBJ2-1; a weak D match, TRBD2 (5 bases). V gave up 6 bases and J gave up 8 bases, with 11 bases separating them. Germline values: CDR1 MNHEY, CDR2 SVGEGT. The CDR3 totals 12 residues. The CDR3 region is CASSLPGDEQFF. CDR3 DNA: TGTGCCAGCAGCCTACCCGGGGATGAGCAGTTCTTC.

This clonotype was seen many times. The genes are TRBV12-3 or TRBV12-4 and TRBJ1-1; D ambiguous. V dropped 1 base and J dropped 3 bases, with 12 bases sitting between them. The CDR3 totals 15 residues. The chain's CDR3 is CASSLVGEGDTEAFF. The CDR3 DNA follows: TGTGCCAGCAGTTTAGTTGGGGAAGGAGACACTGAAGCTTTCTTT.

This clonotype turned up a few times. As DNA, the CDR3 is TGTGCCAGCGCCGGGTCGAGCGACGAGCAGTACTTC. Translation gives CASAGSSDEQYF. The V and J genes are TRBV12-3 or TRBV12-4 and TRBJ2-7; D remains ambiguous. V was trimmed by 8 bases and J by 5 bases, leaving 13 bases between them. The CDR3 has 12 amino acids.

This clonotype turned up a few times. The gene calls are TRBV20-1 and TRBJ2-2, with TRBD2 identical over 7 bases. V lost 3 bases to trimming and J lost 4 bases; unmatched junction nucleotides: 8. The CDR3 totals 15 residues. In germline, CDR1 is DFQATT, CDR2 SNEGSKA (reference sequence). This CDR3 is CSASPSGTGTGELFF. The CDR3 bases are TGCAGTGCTAGTCCGAGCGGGACCGGCACCGGGGAGCTGTTTTTT.

V and J are TRBV28 and TRBJ1-3; D may be TRBD1 (5 bases). There are 17 residues in the CDR3. Germline CDR1 and CDR2: MDHEN and SYDVKM. Trimming removed 4 bases from V and 0 bases from J, with 16 bases in between. The CDR3 DNA is TGTGCCAGCAGTTCCAGACCGGGACGATCCTCTGGAAACACCATATATTTT. It encodes CASSSRPGRSSGNTIYF.

This clonotype was counted at least ten times. This rearrangement joins TRBV7-2 to TRBJ2-5; D is unresolved. The length of the CDR3 is 14 residues. Between the trimmed V and J ends, which lost 5 bases and 1 base, there was a span of 11 bases. The V gene's germline CDR1 is SGHTA and CDR2 FQGNSA. CDR3 protein: CASSQTGIQETQYF. CDR3 nucleotide sequence: TGTGCCAGCAGCCAAACGGGCATCCAAGAGACCCAGTACTTC. The variable domain in full, completed from reference TRBV7-2 and TRBJ2-5, reads GAGVSQSPSNKVTEKGKDVELRCDPISGHTALYWYRQSLGQGLEFLIYFQGNSAPDKSGLPSDRFSAERTGGSVSTLTIQRTQQEDSAVYLCASSQTGIQETQYFGPGTRLLVL.

The chain recombines TRBV28 with TRBJ2-5; no clear D gene. Trimming removed 2 bases at V and 4 bases at J, with 8 bases between. The V gene's germline CDR1 is MDHEN and CDR2 SYDVKM. CDR3 length equals 13 residues. This CDR3 is CASSLNLLETQYF. The CDR3 DNA is TGTGCCAGCAGTTTAAACTTACTAGAGACCCAGTACTTC.